The source of this T cell receptor (beta chain) is a study of blood T cell repertoires in COVID-19. V lost 4 bases to trimming and J lost 7 bases; unmatched junction nucleotides: 6. Germline values: CDR1 SGHAT, CDR2 FQDESV (reference sequence). CDR3 size: 14 residues. Among Cohort 3 donors, those recovered had two negative PCRs, clearance, or symptom resolution. TCRdb keeps only in-frame clones here, not all; method: immunoSEQ multiplex PCR. The sample has about 400,000 clones, around nine tenths seen once. This sequence originates from a woman aged 25-40 years who had recovered from COVID-19. The sample consisted of PBMCs or T cells enriched from blood (not recorded which). The chain is built from TRBV11-1 and TRBJ2-1; 8 bases line up with TRBD2. The CDR3 region is CASSWELAGNEQFF. CDR3 DNA: TGTGCCAGCAGCTGGGAGTTAGCGGGGAATGAGCAGTTCTTC.